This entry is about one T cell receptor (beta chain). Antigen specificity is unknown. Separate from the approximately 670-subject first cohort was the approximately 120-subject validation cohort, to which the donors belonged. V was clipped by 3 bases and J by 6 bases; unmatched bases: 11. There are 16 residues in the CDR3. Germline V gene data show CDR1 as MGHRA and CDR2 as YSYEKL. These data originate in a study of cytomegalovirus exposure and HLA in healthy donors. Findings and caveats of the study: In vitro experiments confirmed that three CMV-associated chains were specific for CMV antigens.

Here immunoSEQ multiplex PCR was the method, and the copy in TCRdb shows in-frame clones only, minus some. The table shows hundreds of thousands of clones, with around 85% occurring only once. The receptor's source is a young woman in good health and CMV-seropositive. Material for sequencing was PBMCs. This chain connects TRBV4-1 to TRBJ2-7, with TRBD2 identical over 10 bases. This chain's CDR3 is CASSQRGTSESGEQYF. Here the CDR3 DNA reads TGCGCCAGCAGCCAGAGGGGGACTAGCGAAAGTGGCGAGCAGTACTTC.